This TCR beta chain was obtained from a study of blood T cell repertoires in COVID-19. On the study more broadly: From the United States, Italy and Spain came samples of acute and convalescent COVID-19. PBMCs, B-cell-depleted T cells, or T cells provided the cDNA or gDNA that made up the material.

In the original workflow: Amplification of reference gene primers was used by the study to estimate nucleated cell counts. Method: immunoSEQ multiplex PCR; TCRdb's copy keeps in-frame clones and lacks some. Clone size and the V and J calls come from that table; the DNA yielded D and trimming. Altogether about 260,000 clones are present, 75% to 90% being singletons, with the ten largest covering roughly 1.6%. The CDR3 runs 13 residues. Germline V gene sequence: CDR1 SQVTM, CDR2 ANQGSEA. Deletions cut 2 bases from V and 7 bases from J, with 11 bases between. This chain links TRBV29-1 with TRBJ2-2, with D perhaps matching TRBD1 (6 bases). Sequences were obtained from peripheral blood. The receptor was isolated from a woman aged 40 to 49 who had recovered from COVID-19. The CDR3 spells CSVERGKGGELFF. The CDR3 coding sequence is TGCAGCGTTGAAAGGGGGAAGGGCGGGGAGCTGTTTTTT.